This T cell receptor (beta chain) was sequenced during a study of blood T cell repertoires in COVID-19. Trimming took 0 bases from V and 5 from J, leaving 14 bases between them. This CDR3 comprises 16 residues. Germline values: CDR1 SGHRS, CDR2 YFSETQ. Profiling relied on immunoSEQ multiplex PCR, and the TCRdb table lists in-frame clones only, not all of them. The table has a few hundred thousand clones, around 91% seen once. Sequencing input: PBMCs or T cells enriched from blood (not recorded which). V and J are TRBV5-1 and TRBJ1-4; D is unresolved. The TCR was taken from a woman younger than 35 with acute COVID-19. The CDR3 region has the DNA TGCGCCAGCAGCTTGGTAGGAGGGCGAGACAATGAAAAACTGTTTTTT. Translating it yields CASSLVGGRDNEKLFF.